One and the same sample provided the 32 T cell receptor beta chains below, sequenced in a study of early T cells in non-severe SARS-CoV-2 infection. TCRdb reprocessed the 5' RACE reads via MiXCR and lists one record per CDR3 protein. Altogether roughly 29,000 distinct CDR3 sequences are present, approximately 5.6% being singletons, with the ten largest covering around 26%. The sequencing sample was made of whole blood. Receptor source: an adult who was a healthcare worker with PCR-confirmed SARS-CoV-2 infection or an uninfected control (not recorded which).

The chain uses TRBV18 and TRBJ1-5; D uncertain. The CDR3 consists of 13 residues. Germline CDR1 is KGHSH and CDR2 is LQKENI. V was trimmed by 2 bases and J by 4 bases, leaving 6 bases between them. The CDR3 here is CASSPGSNQPQHF. CDR3 coding DNA: TGTGCCAGCTCACCAGGCAGTAATCAGCCCCAGCATTTT.

The V gene is TRBV2, the J gene TRBJ2-5; the D call may be TRBD1 or TRBD2 (5 bases each). This CDR3 has 13 amino acids. The V gene lost 5 bases and the J gene lost 5 bases, with 12 bases spanning the gap. Germline assignment: CDR1 SNHLY and CDR2 FYNNEI. Here the CDR3 DNA reads TGTGCCAGCAGTCGGGACGGCGAGGAGACCCAGTACTTC. Protein sequence: CASSRDGEETQYF.

DNA for the CDR3: TGTGCCTGGAGTAAAGGGGGAAGAATCTACAATGAGCAGTTCTTC. Translating gives CAWSKGGRIYNEQFF. The rearrangement links TRBV30 to TRBJ2-1; tentative D call: TRBD1 (6 bases). There are 15 residues in the CDR3. V lost 2 bases and J 3 bases, leaving 14 bases between the germline ends. Per the germline V gene, CDR1 is GTSNPN and CDR2 is SVGIG (reference sequence).

This clonotype was found many times. The chain has TRBV7-2 and TRBJ1-2; no reliable D call. CDR3 size: 16 residues. V gave up 1 base and J gave up 1 base, with 13 bases separating them. CDR1 and CDR2 from the germline V gene are SGHTA and FQGNSA. This chain's CDR3 is CASSLEPGGHNYGYTF. DNA of the CDR3: TGTGCCAGCAGCTTAGAGCCGGGAGGGCATAACTATGGCTACACCTTC.

This clonotype appeared many times. This sequence joins TRBV20-1 and TRBJ2-5; a possible D gene is TRBD2 (7 bases). CDR1 is DFQATT, CDR2 SNEGSKA, per germline (reference sequence). V dropped 3 bases and J dropped 4 bases, with 12 bases sitting between them. The CDR3 runs 13 residues. CDR3 amino acids: CSASGGGRETQYF. The CDR3 DNA sequence: TGCAGTGCTAGTGGCGGGGGCCGAGAGACCCAGTACTTC.

This clonotype was seen many times. The V gene is TRBV28, the J gene TRBJ1-4; TRBD1 might be the D (6 bases). The germline V gene has CDR1 MDHEN and CDR2 SYDVKM. The CDR3 spans 14 residues. Between the trimmed V and J ends, which lost 2 bases and 7 bases, there was a span of 11 bases. CDR3 sequence (DNA): TGTGCCAGCAGTTTAGGGGGCCGCCGTGAAAAACTGTTTTTT. Its translation is CASSLGGRREKLFF. Filled out from reference TRBV28 and TRBJ1-4, the complete variable domain reads DVKVTQSSRYLVKRTGEKVFLECVQDMDHENMFWYRQDPGLGLRLIYFSYDVKMKEKGDIPEGYSVSREKKERFSLILESASTNQTSMYLCASSLGGRREKLFFGSGTQLSVL.

In this sample, this clonotype turned up many times. The V and J genes are TRBV19 and TRBJ1-2; D is ambiguous. With 0 bases removed from V and 5 bases from J, the gap between germline ends came to 10 bases. CDR1 and CDR2 from the germline V gene are LNHDA and SQIVND (reference sequence). The CDR3 contains 14 residues. CDR3 DNA: TGTGCCAGTAGTATAGAGGGTGCCCCGTATGGCTACACCTTC. It specifies CASSIEGAPYGYTF.

The CDR3 is CSARSGSYNEQFF. The CDR3 coding sequence is TGCAGTGCTAGATCAGGGTCCTACAATGAGCAGTTCTTC. The V gene is TRBV20-1, the J gene TRBJ2-1; a possible D gene is TRBD1 (5 bases). This CDR3 spans 13 amino acids. Germline lookup yields CDR1 DFQATT and CDR2 SNEGSKA (reference sequence). V dropped 2 bases and J dropped 1 base, with 6 bases sitting between them.

This clonotype was seen only a few times. This chain joins TRBV5-1 and TRBJ1-1, with 7 bases lining up with TRBD1. V gave up 4 bases and J gave up 9 bases; unmatched junction bases: 12. Germline-derived CDR1 and CDR2 are SGHRS and YFSETQ. The CDR3 length is 14 residues. CDR3 DNA sequence: TGCGCCAGCAGCGCACTATTCTGGGACAGCCAAGCTTTCTTT. As protein: CASSALFWDSQAFF.

Judged by abundance, this clonotype is medium-sized (0.01 to 0.1%). V and J are TRBV25-1 and TRBJ2-7, with 7 bases aligning to TRBD1. Germline loops: CDR1 MGHDK, CDR2 SYGVNS. V lost 1 base to trimming and J lost 2 bases; unmatched junction nucleotides: 8. The CDR3 length is 16 residues. CDR3 DNA sequence: TGTGCCAGCAGTGAATTCAGAACAGGGGAGACCTACGAGCAGTACTTC. Translation gives CASSEFRTGETYEQYF.

This clonotype has at least ten counts. The V gene is TRBV20-1, the J gene TRBJ2-3; 10 nucleotides line up with TRBD2. The junction had 15 bases not matched to a gene; V was cut back by 8 bases and J by 10 bases. Germline V lookup: CDR1 DFQATT, CDR2 SNEGSKA (reference sequence). The CDR3 totals 14 residues. The chain's CDR3 is CSTNSGGHSEAQYF. In DNA, the CDR3 is TGCAGTACCAATAGCGGGGGGCATAGCGAGGCGCAGTATTTT.

This clonotype was observed many times. V is TRBV24-1 and J is TRBJ2-5, with 7 positions matching TRBD2. CDR3 length: 16 amino acids. Trimming cost V 2 bases and J 2 bases; bases outside gene matches: 7. Germline-derived CDR1 and CDR2 are KGHDR and SFDVKD. CDR3 sequence (DNA): TGTGCCACCAGTGATTCGGGCGGGAGAAGTCAAGAGACCCAGTACTTC. As protein: CATSDSGGRSQETQYF.

This sequence joins TRBV11-3 and TRBJ1-1; the match to TRBD1 covers 10 bases. This CDR3 contains 16 residues. J was trimmed by 8 bases and V by 6 bases; bases with no gene match: 15. Per the germline V gene, CDR1 is SGHNT and CDR2 is YENEEA. CDR3 sequence (DNA): TGTGCCAGCAGTTCTTCACAGGGGGACAGGGGTAGAGAAGCTTTCTTT. Its protein product is CASSSSQGDRGREAFF.

This clonotype has a count of ten or more. This chain joins TRBV11-2 and TRBJ2-5, with D perhaps given as TRBD1 or TRBD2 (5 bases each). This CDR3 is built from 13 residues. The V end was cut by 10 bases, the J end by 0 bases, with 12 bases between. Germline V gene lookup returns CDR1 SGHAT and CDR2 FQNNGV. The CDR3 region has the DNA TGTGCCACTTCCCGGGACCACCAAGAGACCCAGTACTTC. Translated, it gives CATSRDHQETQYF.

This clonotype was counted many times. V gene TRBV29-1 combines with J gene TRBJ1-5; 7 bases match TRBD1. V shed 8 bases and J 5 bases; nucleotides not matched to a gene: 6. This CDR3 contains 12 residues. The germline CDR1 and CDR2 sequences are SQVTM and ANQGSEA. The CDR3 DNA is TGCAGCCCAGGACAGGCTGATCAGCCCCAGCATTTT. Amino acid sequence: CSPGQADQPQHF. The entire variable domain, with the rest obtained from reference TRBV29-1 and TRBJ1-5, is as follows: SAVISQKPSRDICQRGTSLTIQCQVDSQVTMMFWYRQQPGQSLTLIATANQGSEATYESGFVIDKFPISRPNLTFSTLTVSNMSPEDSSIYLCSPGQADQPQHFGDGTRLSIL.

The V call is TRBV12-3 or TRBV12-4, the J call TRBJ1-1; no clear D. CDR3 length equals 14 residues. Trimming cost V 7 bases and J 2 bases, with 14 bases left between them. The CDR3 here is CASTRSGPNTEAFF. The CDR3 region has the DNA TGTGCCAGCACCCGATCGGGCCCCAACACTGAAGCTTTCTTT.

Many counts were recorded for this clonotype. The chain couples TRBV30 to TRBJ1-1; possible D gene TRBD1, 6 bases. CDR1 is GTSNPN, CDR2 SVGIG, per germline (reference sequence). The CDR3 sequence is 13 residues long. V lost 4 bases and J lost 5, with 14 bases in between. The chain's CDR3 is CAWMGSRGTEAFF. The CDR3 DNA follows: TGTGCCTGGATGGGGTCTAGGGGGACTGAAGCTTTCTTT.

V gene TRBV5-1 combines with J gene TRBJ2-3; 13 bases line up with TRBD2. The J segment lost 6 bases and the V segment lost 0 bases, leaving 7 bases of the junction unmatched. The CDR3 runs to 17 residues. The germline V gene encodes CDR1 SGHRS and CDR2 YFSETQ. The CDR3 bases are TGCGCCAGCAGCTTGGCAACCGGGACTAGCGGGAAGGATACGCAGTATTTT. Translating it yields CASSLATGTSGKDTQYF.

This clonotype was detected ten times or more. This sequence joins TRBV6-1 and TRBJ2-7; 8 bases fit TRBD2. The CDR3 has 12 amino acids. Germline V lookup: CDR1 MNHNS, CDR2 SASEGT. The junction had 4 bases not matched to a gene; V was cut back by 9 bases and J by 3 bases. The CDR3 region is CASTGTSYEQYF. The CDR3 DNA reads TGTGCCAGTACCGGGACTAGCTACGAGCAGTACTTC.

This clonotype came up many times. The rearrangement joins TRBV27 to TRBJ2-2; no reliable D call. The CDR3 covers 14 residues. Germline CDR1 MNHEY, CDR2 SMNVEV (reference sequence). Trimming left V 4 bases short and J 1 base short, with 7 bases between. The CDR3 nucleotides are TGTGCCAGCAGTTGGGGTAGGAACACCGGGGAGCTGTTTTTT. Translated: CASSWGRNTGELFF.

This clonotype was seen ten or more times. V usage is TRBV11-2 and J usage is TRBJ2-1; 7 bases are shared with TRBD2. The trim removed 5 bases at V and 7 bases at J, leaving 11 bases unmatched. This CDR3 spans 15 amino acids. CDR1 is SGHAT, CDR2 FQNNGV, per germline. The CDR3 here is CASSRREKVANEQFF. In DNA, the CDR3 is TGTGCCAGCAGCAGGCGGGAGAAGGTAGCGAATGAGCAGTTCTTC.

This clonotype has at least ten counts. The J gene is TRBJ2-3, the V gene TRBV6-1; a possible D gene is TRBD1 (6 bases). CDR1 is MNHNS and CDR2 is SASEGT in the germline V gene. The CDR3 runs 13 residues. V lost 6 bases and J 6 bases, leaving 13 bases between the germline ends. CDR3 bases: TGTGCCAGCAGCCCCCCAGGGGCGGATACGCAGTATTTT. Its protein product is CASSPPGADTQYF.

This rearrangement joins TRBV9 to TRBJ2-5, with 10 bases aligning to TRBD1. The CDR3 consists of 16 residues. Germline loops: CDR1 SGDLS, CDR2 YYNGEE. V lost 4 bases to trimming and J lost 2 bases; unmatched junction nucleotides: 8. The chain's CDR3 is CASSLSWTGGQETQYF. The CDR3 coding sequence is TGTGCCAGCAGCCTTTCCTGGACAGGGGGGCAAGAGACCCAGTACTTC.

This clonotype was seen ten or more times. The chain uses TRBV5-1 and TRBJ2-7, with D possibly matching TRBD2 (5 bases). Germline-derived CDR1 and CDR2 are SGHRS and YFSETQ. Trimming took off 0 bases at V and 2 bases at J, with 12 bases between the two ends. This CDR3 contains 15 residues. The CDR3 region is CASSLEQRMTYEQYF. CDR3 DNA: TGCGCCAGCAGCTTGGAACAGCGGATGACCTACGAGCAGTACTTC.

This clonotype is classed as medium-sized. This rearrangement joins TRBV27 to TRBJ2-1; 11 nucleotides agree with TRBD2. CDR1 and CDR2 from the germline V gene are MNHEY and SMNVEV (reference sequence). The CDR3 has 16 amino acids. V shed 5 bases, J shed 3 bases, and the junction held 6 bases outside the gene matches. CDR3 nucleotide sequence: TGTGCCAGCAGTCCGACTAGCGGGGCCCTCTACAATGAGCAGTTCTTC. Residues: CASSPTSGALYNEQFF.

In this sample, this clonotype turned up many times. The chain links TRBV20-1 to TRBJ2-5, with D perhaps given as TRBD1 or TRBD2 (6 bases each). The ends were cut back, 3 bases at V and 0 bases at J, with 14 bases in the middle. This CDR3 is built from 15 residues. The germline gives CDR1 DFQATT, CDR2 SNEGSKA (reference sequence). The CDR3 here is CSARVGGGNQETQYF. DNA of the CDR3: TGCAGTGCTAGGGTTGGAGGGGGTAACCAAGAGACCCAGTACTTC.

This clonotype was observed many times. The chain combines TRBV15 with TRBJ2-1, with D unclear. The CDR3 has 15 amino acids. CDR1 and CDR2 from the germline V gene are LNHNV and YYDKDF (reference sequence). The germline V and J ends were trimmed by 0 bases and 5 bases, with 11 bases remaining between them. The CDR3 nucleotides are TGTGCCACCAGCAGAGATCGGTCTCGTAACAATGAGCAGTTCTTC. This codes for CATSRDRSRNNEQFF. Based on the CDR3 plus reference TRBV15 and TRBJ2-1, the full variable domain is DAMVIQNPRYQVTQFGKPVTLSCSQTLNHNVMYWYQQKSSQAPKLLFHYYDKDFNNEADTPDNFQSRRPNTSFCFLDIRSPGLGDTAMYLCATSRDRSRNNEQFFGPGTRLTVL.

The table lists this clonotype with many counts. The chain is built from TRBV5-1 and TRBJ2-7, with no clear D. V was shortened by 1 base and J by 1 base, with 9 bases between the two germline ends. CDR1 is SGHRS, CDR2 YFSETQ, per germline. The CDR3 is made up of 14 amino acids. CDR3 nucleotide sequence: TGCGCCAGCAGCTTGTCATACGGTTCCTACGAGCAGTACTTC. Its translation is CASSLSYGSYEQYF.

This clonotype was recorded at least ten times. The V gene is TRBV20-1, the J gene TRBJ1-2; a possible D gene is TRBD1 (5 bases). Germline V gives CDR1 DFQATT, CDR2 SNEGSKA (reference sequence). V was trimmed by 0 bases and J by 4 bases, leaving 15 bases between them. The CDR3 totals 15 residues. CDR3 in amino acids: CSARDEVGRFYGYTF. DNA of the CDR3: TGCAGTGCTAGAGACGAGGTGGGGCGATTCTATGGCTACACCTTC.

The chain couples TRBV27 to TRBJ2-1, with 8 bases matching TRBD2. There are 19 residues in the CDR3. The germline gives CDR1 MNHEY, CDR2 SMNVEV (reference sequence). With 4 bases clipped from V and 5 bases from J, the junction kept 19 bases outside the gene matches. The CDR3 here is CASSWDRPRRGALNNEQFF. CDR3 DNA: TGTGCCAGCAGTTGGGACCGACCCAGGCGGGGGGCTTTGAACAATGAGCAGTTCTTC.

This clonotype came up many times. The chain joins TRBV30 to TRBJ1-5; 8 nucleotides agree with TRBD1. Trimming removed 6 bases from V and 0 bases from J; junction bases left unmatched: 7. Germline V gene data show CDR1 as GTSNPN and CDR2 as SVGIG (reference sequence). The CDR3 sequence is 15 residues long. CDR3 sequence (DNA): TGTGCCTGCGGGACAGGTGGATATAGCAATCAGCCCCAGCATTTT. It specifies CACGTGGYSNQPQHF.

The chain uses TRBV7-8 and TRBJ2-7; TRBD2 matches 7 bases. J was trimmed by 3 bases and V by 5 bases; bases with no gene match: 16. The germline CDR1 and CDR2 sequences are SGHVS and FQNEAQ. This CDR3 is 17 amino acids long. DNA for the CDR3: TGTGCCAGCAGCATTAGCCCACCCGGGGGGTCTTACTACGAGCAGTACTTC. Protein sequence: CASSISPPGGSYYEQYF.